This entry concerns a single T cell receptor (beta chain). This sample stems from a study of blood T cell repertoires in COVID-19. In the study overall: Sites in the United States, Italy and Spain provided acute and convalescent COVID-19 samples. The analysed material was cDNA or gDNA that came from T cells, B-cell-depleted T cells, or PBMCs.

Germline values: CDR1 MDHEN, CDR2 SYDVKM. The V end lost 7 bases, the J end lost 2 bases, and 15 bases lay between the germline ends. The CDR3 covers 14 residues. In the source study's methods: Estimation of nucleated cell counts was performed using reference gene primer amplification. Sequencing was performed with immunoSEQ multiplex PCR; in TCRdb, only in-frame clones are kept and a portion is missing. The D gene and trimming were derived from the DNA, and the V and J assignments and clone size from that table. This sample has around 500,000 clones, with 70% to 90% found just once. The chain employs TRBV28 and TRBJ2-7, with a tentative D call TRBD2 (5 bases). The TCR was taken from a human donor in a cohort sampled during active COVID-19. The sample consisted of peripheral blood. In nucleotides, the CDR3 is TGTGCCAGCACCCCGGGATATACCGCCTACGAGCAGTACTTC. Translation: CASTPGYTAYEQYF.